This T cell receptor (beta chain) is from a study of brain T cells in children with intractable seizures. Data came from immunoSEQ multiplex PCR; TCRdb stores just in-frame clones and leaves some out. The repertoire consists of hundreds of thousands of clones, with over 90% occurring once and the leading ten covering around 6%. The sample's time point: blood from clinic visit 5 months post-surgery; TSC patient then seizure free. The sequenced cases were selected for having the highest brain T cell transcript signatures. At least one anti-epileptic drug was given before surgery. As for this clone: The target antigen is unknown.

Findings and limits, study-wide: Absence of clones before surgery may stem from lower sequencing depth. Viral specificity was inferred only from CDR3 similarity; HCMV serostatus was unknown.

The germline gives CDR1 MNHNS, CDR2 SASEGT. This CDR3 has 16 amino acids. V lost 2 bases and J 1 base, leaving 14 bases between the germline ends. The clonotype was recovered from a boy younger than two with tuberous sclerosis and intractable seizures. The V gene is TRBV6-1, the J gene TRBJ1-1; no clear D. Sequencing was performed on peripheral blood, taken 5 to 6 months after surgery. The CDR3 here is CASSEFGRGGNTEAFF. CDR3 bases: TGTGCCAGCAGTGAATTCGGGCGTGGCGGGAACACTGAAGCTTTCTTT.